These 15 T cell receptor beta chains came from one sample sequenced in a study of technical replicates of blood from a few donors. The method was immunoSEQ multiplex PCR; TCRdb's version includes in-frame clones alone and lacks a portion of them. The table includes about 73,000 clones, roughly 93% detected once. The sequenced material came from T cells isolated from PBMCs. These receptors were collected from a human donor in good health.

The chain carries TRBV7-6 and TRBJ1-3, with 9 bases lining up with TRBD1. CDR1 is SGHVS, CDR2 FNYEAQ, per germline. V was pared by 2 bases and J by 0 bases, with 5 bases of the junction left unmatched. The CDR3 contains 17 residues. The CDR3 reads CASSLRTGQGSGNTIYF. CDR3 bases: TGTGCCAGCAGCTTAAGAACGGGACAGGGCTCTGGAAACACCATATATTTT.

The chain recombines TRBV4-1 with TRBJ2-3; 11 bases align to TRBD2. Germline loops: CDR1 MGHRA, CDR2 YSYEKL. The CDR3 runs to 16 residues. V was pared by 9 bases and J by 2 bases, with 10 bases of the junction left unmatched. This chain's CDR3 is CASSWGTSGPTDTQYF. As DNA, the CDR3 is TGCGCCAGTTCATGGGGGACTAGCGGACCCACAGATACGCAGTATTTT.

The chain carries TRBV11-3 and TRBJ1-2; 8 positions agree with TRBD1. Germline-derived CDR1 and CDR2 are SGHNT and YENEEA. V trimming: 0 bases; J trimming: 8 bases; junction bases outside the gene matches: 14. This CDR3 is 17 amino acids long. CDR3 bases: TGTGCCAGCAGCTTAGATAATATCGCCCGGGACAGGTGGGGCTACACCTTC. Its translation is CASSLDNIARDRWGYTF. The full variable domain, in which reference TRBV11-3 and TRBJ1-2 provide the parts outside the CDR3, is EAGVVQSPRYKIIEKKQPVAFWCNPISGHNTLYWYLQNLGQGPELLIRYENEEAVDDSQLPKDRFSAERLKGVDSTLKIQPAELGDSAVYLCASSLDNIARDRWGYTFGSGTRLTVV.

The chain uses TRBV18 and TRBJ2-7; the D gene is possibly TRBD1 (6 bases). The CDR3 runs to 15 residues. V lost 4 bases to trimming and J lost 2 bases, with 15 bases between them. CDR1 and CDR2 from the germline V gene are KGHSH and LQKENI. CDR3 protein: CASSRGQTSPYEQYF. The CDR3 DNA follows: TGTGCCAGCTCACGAGGACAGACCTCTCCCTACGAGCAGTACTTC.

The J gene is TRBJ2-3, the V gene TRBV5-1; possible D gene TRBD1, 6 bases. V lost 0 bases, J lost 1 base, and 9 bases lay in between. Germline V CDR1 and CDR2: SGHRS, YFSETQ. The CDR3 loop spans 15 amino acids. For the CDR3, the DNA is TGCGCCAGCAGCTTGGTATACAGGGGCACAGATACGCAGTATTTT. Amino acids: CASSLVYRGTDTQYF.

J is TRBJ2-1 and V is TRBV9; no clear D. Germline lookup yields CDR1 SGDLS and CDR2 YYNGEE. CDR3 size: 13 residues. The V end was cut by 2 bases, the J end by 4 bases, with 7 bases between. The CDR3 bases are TGTGCCAGCAGCGTTGGAGATTACAATGAGCAGTTCTTC. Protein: CASSVGDYNEQFF.

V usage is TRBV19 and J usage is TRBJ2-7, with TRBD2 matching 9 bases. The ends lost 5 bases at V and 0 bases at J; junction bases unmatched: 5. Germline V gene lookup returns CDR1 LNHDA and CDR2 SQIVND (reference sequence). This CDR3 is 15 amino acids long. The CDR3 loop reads CASSVTSGYSYEQYF. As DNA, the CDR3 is TGTGCCAGTAGTGTGACTAGCGGATACTCCTACGAGCAGTACTTC.

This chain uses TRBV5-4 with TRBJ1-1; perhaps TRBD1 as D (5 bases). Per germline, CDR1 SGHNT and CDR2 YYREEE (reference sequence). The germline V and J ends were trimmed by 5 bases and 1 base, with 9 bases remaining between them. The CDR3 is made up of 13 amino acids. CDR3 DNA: TGTGCCAGCAGTTTCGGACAGAACACTGAAGCTTTCTTT. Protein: CASSFGQNTEAFF. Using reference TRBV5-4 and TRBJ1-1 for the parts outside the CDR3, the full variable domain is ETGVTQSPTHLIKTRGQQVTLRCSSQSGHNTVSWYQQALGQGPQFIFQYYREEENGRGNFPPRFSGLQFPNYSSELNVNALELDDSALYLCASSFGQNTEAFFGQGTRLTVV.

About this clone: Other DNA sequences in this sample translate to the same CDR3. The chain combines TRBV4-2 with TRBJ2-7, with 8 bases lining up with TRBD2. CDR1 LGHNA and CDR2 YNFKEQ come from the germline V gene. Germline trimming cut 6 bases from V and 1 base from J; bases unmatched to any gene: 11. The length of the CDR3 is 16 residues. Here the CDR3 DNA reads TGTGCCAGCAGTGATCTGGGCGGGGGGTCATCCTACGAGCAGTACTTC. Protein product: CASSDLGGGSSYEQYF.

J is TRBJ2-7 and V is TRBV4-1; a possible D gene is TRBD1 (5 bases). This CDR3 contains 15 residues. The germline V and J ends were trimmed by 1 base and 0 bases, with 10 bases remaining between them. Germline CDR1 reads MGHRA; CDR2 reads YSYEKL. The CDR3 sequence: CASSQGTYFSYEQYF. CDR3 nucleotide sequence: TGCGCCAGCAGCCAAGGGACATATTTCTCCTACGAGCAGTACTTC.

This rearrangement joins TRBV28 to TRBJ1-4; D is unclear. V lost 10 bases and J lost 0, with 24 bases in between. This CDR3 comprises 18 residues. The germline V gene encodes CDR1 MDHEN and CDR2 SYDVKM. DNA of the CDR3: TGTGCCACCTTATCCCTGACGGTCCGACTTACAACTAATGAAAAACTGTTTTTT. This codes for CATLSLTVRLTTNEKLFF.

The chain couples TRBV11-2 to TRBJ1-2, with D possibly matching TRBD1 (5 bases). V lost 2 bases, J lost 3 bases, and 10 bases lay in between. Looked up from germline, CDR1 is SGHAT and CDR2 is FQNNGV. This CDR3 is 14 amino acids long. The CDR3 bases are TGTGCCAGCAGCTTAATGCAGGGCGACTATGGCTACACCTTC. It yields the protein CASSLMQGDYGYTF. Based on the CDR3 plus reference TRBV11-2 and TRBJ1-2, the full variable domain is EAGVAQSPRYKIIEKRQSVAFWCNPISGHATLYWYQQILGQGPKLLIQFQNNGVVDDSQLPKDRFSAERLKGVDSTLKIQPAKLEDSAVYLCASSLMQGDYGYTFGSGTRLTVV.

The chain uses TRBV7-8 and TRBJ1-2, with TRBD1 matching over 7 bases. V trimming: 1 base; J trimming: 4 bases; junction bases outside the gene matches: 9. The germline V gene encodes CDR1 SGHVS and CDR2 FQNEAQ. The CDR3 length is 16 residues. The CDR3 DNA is TGTGCCAGCAGCTTAGGTCGCGGAACAGGGGTCTATGGCTACACCTTC. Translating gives CASSLGRGTGVYGYTF.

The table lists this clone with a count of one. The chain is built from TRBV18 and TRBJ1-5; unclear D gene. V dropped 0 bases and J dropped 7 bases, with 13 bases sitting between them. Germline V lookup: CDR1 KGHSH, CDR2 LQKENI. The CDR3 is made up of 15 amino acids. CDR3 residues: CASSPPEVSGQPQHF. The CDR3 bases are TGTGCCAGCTCACCACCGGAGGTTAGCGGGCAGCCCCAGCATTTT.

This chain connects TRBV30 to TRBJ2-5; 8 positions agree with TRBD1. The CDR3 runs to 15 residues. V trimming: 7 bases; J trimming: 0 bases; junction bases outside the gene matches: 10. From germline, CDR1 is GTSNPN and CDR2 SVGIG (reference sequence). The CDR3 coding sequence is TGTGCCTTATCAGGGGGCCCGGGGTACCAAGAGACCCAGTACTTC. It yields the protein CALSGGPGYQETQYF.